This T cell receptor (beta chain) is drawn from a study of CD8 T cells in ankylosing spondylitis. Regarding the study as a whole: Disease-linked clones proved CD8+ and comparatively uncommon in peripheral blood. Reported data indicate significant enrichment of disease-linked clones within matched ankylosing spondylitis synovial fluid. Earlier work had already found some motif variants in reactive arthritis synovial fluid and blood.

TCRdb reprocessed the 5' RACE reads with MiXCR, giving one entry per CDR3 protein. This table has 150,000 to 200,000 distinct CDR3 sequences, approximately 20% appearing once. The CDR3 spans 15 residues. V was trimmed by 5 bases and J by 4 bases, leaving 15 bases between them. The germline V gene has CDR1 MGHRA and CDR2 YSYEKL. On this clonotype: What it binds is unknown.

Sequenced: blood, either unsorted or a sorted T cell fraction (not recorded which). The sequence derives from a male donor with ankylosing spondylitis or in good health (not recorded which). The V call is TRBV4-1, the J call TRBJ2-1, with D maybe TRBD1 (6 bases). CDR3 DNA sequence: TGCGCCAGCAGCGGAACAGGGAAGCGATACAATGAGCAGTTCTTC. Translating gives CASSGTGKRYNEQFF.